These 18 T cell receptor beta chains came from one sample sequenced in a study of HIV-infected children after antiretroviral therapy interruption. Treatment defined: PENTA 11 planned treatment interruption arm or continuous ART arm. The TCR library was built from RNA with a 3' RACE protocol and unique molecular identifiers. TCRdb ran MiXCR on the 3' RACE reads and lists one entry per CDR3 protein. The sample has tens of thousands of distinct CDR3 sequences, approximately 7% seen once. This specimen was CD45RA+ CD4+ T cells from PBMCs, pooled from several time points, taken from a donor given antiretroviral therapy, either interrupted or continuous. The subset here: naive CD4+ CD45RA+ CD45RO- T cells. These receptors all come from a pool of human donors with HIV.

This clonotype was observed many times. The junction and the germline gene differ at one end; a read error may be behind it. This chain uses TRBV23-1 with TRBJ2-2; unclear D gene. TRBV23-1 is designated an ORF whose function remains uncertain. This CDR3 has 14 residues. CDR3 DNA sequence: TGTGCCAGCAGTCTGCTGGGCCACACCGGGCAGCTCTACTTT. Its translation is CASSLLGHTGQLYF.

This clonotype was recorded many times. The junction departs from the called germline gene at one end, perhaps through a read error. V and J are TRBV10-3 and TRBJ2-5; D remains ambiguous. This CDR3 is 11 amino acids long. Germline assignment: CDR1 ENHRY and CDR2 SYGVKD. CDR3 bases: TGTGCTAGCAGTCCCAGAGACACCCAGTACTTT. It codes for CASSPRDTQYF.

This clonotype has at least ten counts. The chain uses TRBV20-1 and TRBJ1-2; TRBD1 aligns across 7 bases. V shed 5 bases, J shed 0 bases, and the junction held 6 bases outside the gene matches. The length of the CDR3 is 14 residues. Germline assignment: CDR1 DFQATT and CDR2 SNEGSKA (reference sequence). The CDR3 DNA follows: TGCAGTGCTGGCCACAGGGGACCTAACTATGGCTACACCTTC. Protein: CSAGHRGPNYGYTF.

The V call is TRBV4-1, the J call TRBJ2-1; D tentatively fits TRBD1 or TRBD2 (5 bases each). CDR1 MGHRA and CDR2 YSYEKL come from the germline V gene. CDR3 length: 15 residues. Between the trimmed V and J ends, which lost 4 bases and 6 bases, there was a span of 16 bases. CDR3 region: CASSPPGTFSNEQFF. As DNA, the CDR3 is TGCGCCAGCAGCCCACCCGGGACGTTTAGCAATGAGCAGTTCTTC.

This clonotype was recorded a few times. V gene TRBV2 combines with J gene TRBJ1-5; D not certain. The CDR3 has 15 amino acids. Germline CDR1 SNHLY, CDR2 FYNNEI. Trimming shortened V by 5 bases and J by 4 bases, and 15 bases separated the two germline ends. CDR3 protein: CASSSDTGGNQPQHF. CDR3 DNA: TGTGCCAGCAGTTCGGATACCGGAGGGAATCAGCCCCAGCATTTT.

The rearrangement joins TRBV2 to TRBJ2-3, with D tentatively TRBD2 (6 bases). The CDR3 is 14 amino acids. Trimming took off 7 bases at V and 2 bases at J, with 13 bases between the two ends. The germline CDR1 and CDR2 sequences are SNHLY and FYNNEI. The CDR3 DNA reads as TGTGCCAGCACCGGGAGTGGTACCACAGATACGCAGTATTTT. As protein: CASTGSGTTDTQYF.

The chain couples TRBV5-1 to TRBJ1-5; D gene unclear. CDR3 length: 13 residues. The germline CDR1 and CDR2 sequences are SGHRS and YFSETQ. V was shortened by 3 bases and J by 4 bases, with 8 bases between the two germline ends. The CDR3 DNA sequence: TGCGCCAGCAGCTCGGATTGGAATCAGCCCCAGCATTTT. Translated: CASSSDWNQPQHF.

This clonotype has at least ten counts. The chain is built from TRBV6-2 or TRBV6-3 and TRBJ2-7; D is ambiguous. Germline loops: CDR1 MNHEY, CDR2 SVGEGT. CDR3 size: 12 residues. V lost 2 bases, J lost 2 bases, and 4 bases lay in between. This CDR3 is CASSYGTYEQYF. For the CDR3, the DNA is TGTGCCAGCAGTTACGGGACCTACGAGCAGTACTTC.

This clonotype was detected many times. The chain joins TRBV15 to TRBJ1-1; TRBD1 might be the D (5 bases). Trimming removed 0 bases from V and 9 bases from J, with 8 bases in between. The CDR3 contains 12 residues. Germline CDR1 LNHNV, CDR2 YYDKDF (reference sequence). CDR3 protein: CATSRDGAKAFF. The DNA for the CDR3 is TGTGCCACCAGCAGAGACGGGGCTAAAGCTTTCTTT.

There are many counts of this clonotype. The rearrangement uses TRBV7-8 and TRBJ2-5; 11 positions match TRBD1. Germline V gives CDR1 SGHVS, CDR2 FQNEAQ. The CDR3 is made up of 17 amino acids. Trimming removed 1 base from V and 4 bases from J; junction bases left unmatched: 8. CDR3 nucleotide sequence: TGTGCCAGCAGCTTAGTGGACAGGGGGCGAGGGGTAGAGACCCAGTACTTC. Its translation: CASSLVDRGRGVETQYF.

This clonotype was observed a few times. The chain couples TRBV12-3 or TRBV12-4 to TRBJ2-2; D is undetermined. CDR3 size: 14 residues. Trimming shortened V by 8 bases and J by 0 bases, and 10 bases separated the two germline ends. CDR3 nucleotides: TGTGCCAGCCGCGGCACAACGAACACCGGGGAGCTGTTTTTT. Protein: CASRGTTNTGELFF.

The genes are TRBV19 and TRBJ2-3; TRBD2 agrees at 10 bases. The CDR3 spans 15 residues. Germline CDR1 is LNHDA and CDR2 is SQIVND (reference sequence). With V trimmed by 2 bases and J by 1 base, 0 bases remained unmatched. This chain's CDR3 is CASSILAGGTDTQYF. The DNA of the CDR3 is TGTGCCAGTAGTATACTAGCGGGGGGCACAGATACGCAGTATTTT.

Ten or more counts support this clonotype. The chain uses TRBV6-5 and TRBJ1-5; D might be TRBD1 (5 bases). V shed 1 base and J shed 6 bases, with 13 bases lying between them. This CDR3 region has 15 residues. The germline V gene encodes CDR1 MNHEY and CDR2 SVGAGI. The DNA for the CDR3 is TGTGCCAGCAGTTACTTCTGGCAGGGCGGTCAGCCCCAGCATTTT. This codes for CASSYFWQGGQPQHF.

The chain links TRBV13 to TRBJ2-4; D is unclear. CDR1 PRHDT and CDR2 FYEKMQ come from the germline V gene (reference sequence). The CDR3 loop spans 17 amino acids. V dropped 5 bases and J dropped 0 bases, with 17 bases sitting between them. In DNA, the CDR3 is TGTGCCAGCAGCCCCCCTATGGGGAATATAGCCAAAAACATTCAGTACTTC. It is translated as CASSPPMGNIAKNIQYF.

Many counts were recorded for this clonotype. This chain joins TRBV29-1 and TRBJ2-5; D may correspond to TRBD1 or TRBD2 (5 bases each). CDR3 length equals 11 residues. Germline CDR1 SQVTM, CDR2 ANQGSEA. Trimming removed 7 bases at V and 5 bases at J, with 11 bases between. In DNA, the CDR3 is TGCAGCGCCCGGGACGTTGAGACCCAGTACTTC. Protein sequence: CSARDVETQYF.

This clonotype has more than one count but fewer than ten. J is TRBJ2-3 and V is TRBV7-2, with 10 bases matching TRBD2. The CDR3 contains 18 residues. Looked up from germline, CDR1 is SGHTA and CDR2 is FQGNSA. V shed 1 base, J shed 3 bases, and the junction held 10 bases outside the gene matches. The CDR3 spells CASSLVFASGSSTDTQYF. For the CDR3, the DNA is TGTGCCAGCAGCTTAGTATTTGCTAGCGGGAGTTCTACAGATACGCAGTATTTT.

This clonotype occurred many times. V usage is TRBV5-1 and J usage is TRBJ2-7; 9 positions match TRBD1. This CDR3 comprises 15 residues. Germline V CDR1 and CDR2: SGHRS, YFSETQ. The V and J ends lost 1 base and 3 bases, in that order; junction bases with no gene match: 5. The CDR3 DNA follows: TGCGCCAGCAGCTTGCCGGGACAGGGACTCTACGAGCAGTACTTC. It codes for CASSLPGQGLYEQYF.

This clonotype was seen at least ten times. CDR3 DNA sequence: TGTGCCAGCCTGGCGGGAGGGAATGAGCAGTTCTTC. Its protein is CASLAGGNEQFF. This chain connects TRBV28 to TRBJ2-1; the match to TRBD2 covers 9 bases. The CDR3 consists of 12 residues. Germline V lookup: CDR1 MDHEN, CDR2 SYDVKM. The V and J ends lost 8 bases and 7 bases, in that order; junction bases with no gene match: 3.